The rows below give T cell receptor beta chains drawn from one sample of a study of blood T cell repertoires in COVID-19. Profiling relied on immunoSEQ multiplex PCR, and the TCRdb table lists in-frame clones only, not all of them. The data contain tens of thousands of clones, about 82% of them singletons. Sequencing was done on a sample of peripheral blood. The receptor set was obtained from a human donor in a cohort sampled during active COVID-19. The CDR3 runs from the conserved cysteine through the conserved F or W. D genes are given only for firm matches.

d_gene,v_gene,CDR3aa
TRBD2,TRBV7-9,CASSLRGVADYNEQFF
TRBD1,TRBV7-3,CASSLGPGQLTFF
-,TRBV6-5,CASSRGVTSGNTIYF
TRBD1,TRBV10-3,CAIRRQGPGSGNTIYF
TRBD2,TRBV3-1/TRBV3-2,CASSQAQLAGVNNEQFF
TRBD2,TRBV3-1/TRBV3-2,CASSQEVVRSGGLEQFF
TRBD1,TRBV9,CASSVDRGLGTNEKLFF
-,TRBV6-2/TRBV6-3,CASSYITTGNEQFF
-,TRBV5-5,CASSAGFTEAFF
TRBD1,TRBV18,CASSLGQSSGNTIYF
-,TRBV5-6,CASSLRTATEAFF
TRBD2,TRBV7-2,CASSASGGSYEQYF
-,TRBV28,CASSSPGGTTSSYNSPLHF
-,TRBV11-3,CASSLDSNVGDTQYF
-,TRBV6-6,CASSGRETPYEQYF
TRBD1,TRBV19,CASSGTGGVYEQYF
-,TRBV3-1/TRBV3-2,CASSPYTANTEAFF
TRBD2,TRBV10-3,CAISGELAGLDTQYF
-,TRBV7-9,CASSSSQGGEQFF
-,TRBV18,CASSPKGDEQYF
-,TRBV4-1,CASSQAEGSKAGELFF
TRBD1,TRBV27,CASSLGQGPDTQYF
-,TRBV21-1,CASSKDRDSYNSPLHF
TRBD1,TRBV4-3,CASSQGDWTGVGGYTF
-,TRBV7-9,CASSPSRRTSTDTQYF
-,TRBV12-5,CASGLPRGRTNYGYTF
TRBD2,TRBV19,CASSVGLAGHNEQFF
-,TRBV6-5,CASSYSIQGVEQYF
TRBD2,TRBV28,CASRLTGTSSYNEQFF
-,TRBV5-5,CASSNEGSDTQYF
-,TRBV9,CASSATGTLNTGELFF
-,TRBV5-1,CASTRSGQQIGLAKNIQYF
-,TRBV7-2,CASSLVRGGDTQYF
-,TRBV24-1,CATMFGQTQYF
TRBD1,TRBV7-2,CASSLVGGQAKNIQYF
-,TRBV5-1,CASSLGGVSNEKLFF
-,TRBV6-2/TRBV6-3,CASSYGTLAYEQYF
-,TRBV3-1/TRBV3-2,CASSPLAGGTEAFF
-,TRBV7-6,CASSGLRAGGQETQYF
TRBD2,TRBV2,CASSGTSGSYNEQFF
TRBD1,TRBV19,CASSRDRTSYEQYF
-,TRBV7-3,CASSLLGGSTDTQYF
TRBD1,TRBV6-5,CASSSLGQGVSREQYF
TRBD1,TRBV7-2,CASSLGPGGTEAFF
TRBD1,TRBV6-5,CASSRGLGGNEQFF
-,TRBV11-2,CASSFNTGVGMDTQYF
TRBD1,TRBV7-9,CASSWSGGANTGELFF
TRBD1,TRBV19,CASNNDRAGEKLFF
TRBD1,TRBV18,CASSLKQGAGADTQYF
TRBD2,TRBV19,CASSFYLGTSGSNEQFF
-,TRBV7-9,CASSLLISTDTQYF
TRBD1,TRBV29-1,CSVRITGTGGKNIQYF
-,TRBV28,CASTMAGTLISEAFF
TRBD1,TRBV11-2,CASSLGAGGNEKLFF
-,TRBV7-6,CASSLGGGGEQFF
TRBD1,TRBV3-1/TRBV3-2,CASSQAATGLNEQYF
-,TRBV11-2,CASTRLRSGNTIYF